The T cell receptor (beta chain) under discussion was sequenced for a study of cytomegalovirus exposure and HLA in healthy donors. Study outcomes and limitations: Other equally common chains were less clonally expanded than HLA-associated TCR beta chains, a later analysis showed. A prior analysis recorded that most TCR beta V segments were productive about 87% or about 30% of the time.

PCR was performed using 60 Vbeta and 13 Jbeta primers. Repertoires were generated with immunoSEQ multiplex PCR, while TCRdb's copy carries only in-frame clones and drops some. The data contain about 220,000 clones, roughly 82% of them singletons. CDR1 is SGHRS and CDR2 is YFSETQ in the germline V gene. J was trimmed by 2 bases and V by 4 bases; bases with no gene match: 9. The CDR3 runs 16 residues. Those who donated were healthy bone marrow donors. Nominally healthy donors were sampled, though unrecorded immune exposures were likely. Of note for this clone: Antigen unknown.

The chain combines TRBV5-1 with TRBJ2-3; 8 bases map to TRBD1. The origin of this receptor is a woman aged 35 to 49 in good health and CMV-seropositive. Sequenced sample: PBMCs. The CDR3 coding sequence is TGCGCCAGCAGCCTAAGAGGACAGGGATCCACAGATACGCAGTATTTT. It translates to CASSLRGQGSTDTQYF.